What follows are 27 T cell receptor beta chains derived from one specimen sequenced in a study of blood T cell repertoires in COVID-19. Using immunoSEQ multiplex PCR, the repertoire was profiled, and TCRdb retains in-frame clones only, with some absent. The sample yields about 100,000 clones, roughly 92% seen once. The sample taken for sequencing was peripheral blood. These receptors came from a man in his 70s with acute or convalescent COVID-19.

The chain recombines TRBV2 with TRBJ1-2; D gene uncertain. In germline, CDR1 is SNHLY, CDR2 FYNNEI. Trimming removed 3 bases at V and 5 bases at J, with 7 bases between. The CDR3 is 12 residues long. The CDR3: CASSEAGYGYTF. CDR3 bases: TGTGCCAGCAGTGAGGCGGGTTATGGCTACACCTTC.

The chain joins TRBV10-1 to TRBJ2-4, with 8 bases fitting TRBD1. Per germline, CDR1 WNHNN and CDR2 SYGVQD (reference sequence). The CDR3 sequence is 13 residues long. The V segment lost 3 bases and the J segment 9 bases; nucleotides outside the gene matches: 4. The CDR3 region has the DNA TGCGCCAGCAGTGATGGACAGGGACGCATTCAGTACTTC. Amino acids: CASSDGQGRIQYF.

DNA for the CDR3: TGTGCCATCAGTGGGGGGGACTACAATGAGCAGTTCTTC. This gives the protein CAISGGDYNEQFF. V gene TRBV10-3 combines with J gene TRBJ2-1; TRBD2 might be the D (6 bases). V lost 4 bases, J lost 3 bases, and 7 bases lay in between. The CDR3 covers 13 residues. Per the germline V gene, CDR1 is ENHRY and CDR2 is SYGVKD.

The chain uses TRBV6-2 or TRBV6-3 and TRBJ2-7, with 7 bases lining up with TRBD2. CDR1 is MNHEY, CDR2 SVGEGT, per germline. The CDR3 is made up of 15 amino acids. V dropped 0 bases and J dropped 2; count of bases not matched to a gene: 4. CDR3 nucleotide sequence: TGTGCCAGCAGTTACTCCGGGACTATCCCCTACGAGCAGTACTTC. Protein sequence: CASSYSGTIPYEQYF.

CDR3 loop: CASSIRREGTAFF. The CDR3 DNA reads TGTGCCAGTAGTATTAGACGGGAGGGGACAGCTTTCTTT. This sequence joins TRBV19 and TRBJ1-1; possible D gene TRBD1, 5 bases. The CDR3 loop spans 13 amino acids. V shed 3 bases and J shed 10 bases, with 15 bases lying between them. Per germline, CDR1 LNHDA and CDR2 SQIVND (reference sequence).

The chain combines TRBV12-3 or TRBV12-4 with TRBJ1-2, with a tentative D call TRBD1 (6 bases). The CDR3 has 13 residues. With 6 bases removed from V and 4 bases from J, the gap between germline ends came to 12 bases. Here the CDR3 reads CASRGAGPYGYTF. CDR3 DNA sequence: TGTGCCAGCAGGGGGGCAGGCCCCTATGGCTACACCTTC.

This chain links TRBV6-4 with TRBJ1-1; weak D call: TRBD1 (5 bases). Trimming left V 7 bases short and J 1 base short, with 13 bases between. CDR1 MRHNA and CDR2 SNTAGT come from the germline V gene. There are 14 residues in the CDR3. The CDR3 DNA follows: TGTGCCAGCAAGGCGGGGGAGTGGAACACTGAAGCTTTCTTT. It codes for CASKAGEWNTEAFF.

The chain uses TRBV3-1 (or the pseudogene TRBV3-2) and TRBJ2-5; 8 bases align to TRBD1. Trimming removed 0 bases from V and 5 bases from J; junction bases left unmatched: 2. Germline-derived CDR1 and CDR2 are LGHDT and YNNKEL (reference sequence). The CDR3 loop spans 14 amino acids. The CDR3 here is CASSQDRGRETQYF. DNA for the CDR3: TGTGCCAGCAGCCAAGACAGGGGGCGTGAGACCCAGTACTTC.

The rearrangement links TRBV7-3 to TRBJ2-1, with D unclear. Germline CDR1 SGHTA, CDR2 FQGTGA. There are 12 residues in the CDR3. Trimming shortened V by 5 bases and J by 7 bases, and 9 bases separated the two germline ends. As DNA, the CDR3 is TGTGCCAGCAGCCAGATCGGGAATGAGCAGTTCTTC. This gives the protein CASSQIGNEQFF.

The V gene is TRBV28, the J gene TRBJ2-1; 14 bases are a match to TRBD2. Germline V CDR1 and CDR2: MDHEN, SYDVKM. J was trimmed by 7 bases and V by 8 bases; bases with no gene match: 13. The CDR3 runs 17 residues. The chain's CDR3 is CASHSGRGTSGRNEQFF. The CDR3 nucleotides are TGTGCCAGCCACTCCGGCAGGGGGACTAGCGGGAGAAATGAGCAGTTCTTC.

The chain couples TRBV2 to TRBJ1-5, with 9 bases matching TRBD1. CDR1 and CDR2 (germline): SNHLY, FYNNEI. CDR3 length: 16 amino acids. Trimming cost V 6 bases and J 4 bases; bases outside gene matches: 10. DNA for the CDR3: TGTGCCAGCAGGATCACAGGGGGCCCGGGGAATCAGCCCCAGCATTTT. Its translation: CASRITGGPGNQPQHF.

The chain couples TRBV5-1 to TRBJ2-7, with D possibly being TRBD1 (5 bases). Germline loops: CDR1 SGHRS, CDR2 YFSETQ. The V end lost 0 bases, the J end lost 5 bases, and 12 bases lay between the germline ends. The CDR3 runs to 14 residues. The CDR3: CASSLGQSIDEQYF. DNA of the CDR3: TGCGCCAGCAGCTTGGGACAGAGCATTGACGAGCAGTACTTC.

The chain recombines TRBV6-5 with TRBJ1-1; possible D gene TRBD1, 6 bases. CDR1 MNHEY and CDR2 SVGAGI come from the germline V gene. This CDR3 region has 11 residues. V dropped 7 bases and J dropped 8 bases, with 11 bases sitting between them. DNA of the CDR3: TGTGCCAGCATCTCCGGGACAGAAGCTTTCTTT. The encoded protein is CASISGTEAFF.

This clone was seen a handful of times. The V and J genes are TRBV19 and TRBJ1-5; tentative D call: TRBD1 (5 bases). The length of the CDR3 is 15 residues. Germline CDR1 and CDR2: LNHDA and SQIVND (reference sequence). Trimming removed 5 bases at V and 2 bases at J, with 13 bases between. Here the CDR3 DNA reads TGTGCCAGTAGTCCGGGGACTTGGGGCAATCAGCCCCAGCATTTT. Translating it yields CASSPGTWGNQPQHF.

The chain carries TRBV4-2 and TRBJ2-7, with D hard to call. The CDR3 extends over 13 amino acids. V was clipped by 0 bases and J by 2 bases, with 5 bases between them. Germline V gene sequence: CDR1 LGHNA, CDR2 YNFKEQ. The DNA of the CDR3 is TGTGCCAGCAGCCAAGAGGAGACCTACGAGCAGTACTTC. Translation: CASSQEETYEQYF.

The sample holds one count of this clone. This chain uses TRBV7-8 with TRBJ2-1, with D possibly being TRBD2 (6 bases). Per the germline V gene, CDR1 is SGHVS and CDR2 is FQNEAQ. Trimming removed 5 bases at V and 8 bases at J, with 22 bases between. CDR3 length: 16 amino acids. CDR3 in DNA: TGTGCCAGCAGCAGCACTAGGTTATTTGGAGGGGATGAGCAGTTCTTC. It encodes CASSSTRLFGGDEQFF.

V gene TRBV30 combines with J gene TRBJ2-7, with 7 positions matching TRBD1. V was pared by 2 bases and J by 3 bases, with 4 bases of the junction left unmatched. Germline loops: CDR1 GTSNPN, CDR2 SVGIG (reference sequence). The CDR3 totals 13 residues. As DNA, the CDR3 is TGTGCCTGGAGTTCACCAGGGGGCTACGAGCAGTACTTC. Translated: CAWSSPGGYEQYF.

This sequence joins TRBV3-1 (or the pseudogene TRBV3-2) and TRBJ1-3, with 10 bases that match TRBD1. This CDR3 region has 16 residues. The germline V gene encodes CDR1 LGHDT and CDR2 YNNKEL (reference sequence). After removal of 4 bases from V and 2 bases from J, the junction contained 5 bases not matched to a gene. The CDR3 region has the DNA TGTGCCAGCAGCCCGGGACAGGGGAAAACTGGAAACACCATATATTTT. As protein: CASSPGQGKTGNTIYF.

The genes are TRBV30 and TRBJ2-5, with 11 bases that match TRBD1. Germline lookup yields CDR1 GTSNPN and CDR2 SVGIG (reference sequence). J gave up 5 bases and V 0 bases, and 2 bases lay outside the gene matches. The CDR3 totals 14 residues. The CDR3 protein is CAWSVDRGQETQYF. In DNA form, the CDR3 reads TGTGCCTGGAGTGTGGACAGGGGGCAGGAGACCCAGTACTTC.

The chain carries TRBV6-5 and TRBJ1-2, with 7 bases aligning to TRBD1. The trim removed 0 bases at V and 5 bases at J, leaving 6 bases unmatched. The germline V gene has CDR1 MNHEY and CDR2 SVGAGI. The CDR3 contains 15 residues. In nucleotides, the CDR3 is TGTGCCAGCAGTTACTCGGACAGGCCTCTATATGGCTACACCTTC. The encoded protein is CASSYSDRPLYGYTF.

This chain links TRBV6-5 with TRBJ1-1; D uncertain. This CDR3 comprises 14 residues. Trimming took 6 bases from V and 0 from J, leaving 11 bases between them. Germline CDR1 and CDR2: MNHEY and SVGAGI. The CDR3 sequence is CASRGDKLNTEAFF. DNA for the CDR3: TGTGCCAGCAGGGGCGATAAGCTGAACACTGAAGCTTTCTTT.

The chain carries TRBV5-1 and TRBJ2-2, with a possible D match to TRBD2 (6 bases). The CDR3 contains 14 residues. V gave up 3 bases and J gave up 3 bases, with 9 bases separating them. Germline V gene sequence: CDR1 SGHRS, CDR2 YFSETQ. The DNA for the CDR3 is TGCGCCAGCAGCTCCGGAGGGTACACCGGGGAGCTGTTTTTT. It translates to CASSSGGYTGELFF.

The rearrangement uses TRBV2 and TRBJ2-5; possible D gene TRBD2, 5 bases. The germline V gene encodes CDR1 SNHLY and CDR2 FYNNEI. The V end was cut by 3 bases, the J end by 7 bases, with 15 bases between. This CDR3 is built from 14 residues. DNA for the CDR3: TGTGCCAGCAGTGAGGCTAGCTCGAGGTCGACCCAGTACTTC. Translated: CASSEASSRSTQYF.

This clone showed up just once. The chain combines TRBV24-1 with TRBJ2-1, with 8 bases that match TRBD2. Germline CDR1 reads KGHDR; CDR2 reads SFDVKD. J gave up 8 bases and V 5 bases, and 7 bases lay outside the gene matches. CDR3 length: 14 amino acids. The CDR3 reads CATSAVAGYHEQFF. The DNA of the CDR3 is TGTGCCACCAGTGCGGTAGCGGGATACCATGAGCAGTTCTTC.

Here the CDR3 reads CATSKSRQGPRSGNTIYF. The CDR3, as DNA: TGTGCCACCAGCAAATCTAGACAGGGGCCCCGGTCTGGAAACACCATATATTTT. The chain carries TRBV15 and TRBJ1-3, with 8 bases aligning to TRBD1. The ends lost 4 bases at V and 1 base at J; junction bases unmatched: 12. Looked up from germline, CDR1 is LNHNV and CDR2 is YYDKDF (reference sequence). The CDR3 is 18 residues long.

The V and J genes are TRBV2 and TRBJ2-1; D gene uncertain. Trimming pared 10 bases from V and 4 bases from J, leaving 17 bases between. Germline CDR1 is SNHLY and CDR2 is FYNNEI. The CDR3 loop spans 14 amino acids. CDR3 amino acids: CAIRSPGNYNEQFF. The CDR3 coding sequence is TGTGCCATTCGGAGCCCCGGTAATTACAATGAGCAGTTCTTC.

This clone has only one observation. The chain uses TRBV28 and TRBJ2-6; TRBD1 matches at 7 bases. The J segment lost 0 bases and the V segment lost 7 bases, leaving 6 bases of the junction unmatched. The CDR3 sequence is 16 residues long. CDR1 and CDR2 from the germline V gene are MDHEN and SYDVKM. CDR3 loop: CASKIGTASGANVLTF. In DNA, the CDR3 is TGTGCCAGCAAAATTGGGACAGCCTCTGGGGCCAACGTCCTGACTTTC.